These 21 T cell receptor beta chains share one sample of origin, sequenced in a study of identical twins (dated by TCRdb to the mid-2010s). Libraries were prepared through 5' RACE. TCRdb names Illumina HiSeq 2000 as the instrument used. TCRdb trimmed public reads at Q25 via fastp, called clones via MiXCR and kept in-frame beta chains. CDR3 protein duplicates are merged, each entry listing the most common genes and DNA. A total of nearly 650,000 distinct CDR3 sequences appear in this sample, 7.1% of them only once. The ten largest make up 1.6% of the sample. This sample was also put to use in a study of yellow fever vaccine responses in identical twins.

Specimen: PBMCs. The receptors were gathered from a woman aged 18-29 years in good health.

The gene calls are TRBV12-5 and TRBJ1-1, with 8 bases fitting TRBD1. The CDR3 has 16 amino acids. The junction had 6 bases not matched to a gene; V was cut back by 1 base and J by 2 bases. The germline V gene encodes CDR1 LGHNT and CDR2 FRNRAP. The CDR3 DNA follows: TGTGCTAGTGGTTTGGCAGGGGGCGCTGGAAACACTGAAGCTTTCTTT. This encodes CASGLAGGAGNTEAFF.

The chain links TRBV29-1 to TRBJ2-1; maybe TRBD1 (5 bases). The V and J ends lost 3 bases and 0 bases respectively, with 12 bases between them. Germline-derived CDR1 and CDR2 are SQVTM and ANQGSEA. This CDR3 is built from 15 residues. The CDR3 sequence: CSVDQPDSSYNEQFF. In DNA, the CDR3 is TGCAGCGTTGATCAACCCGACAGCTCCTACAATGAGCAGTTCTTC.

This clonotype came up a few times. The CDR3 DNA sequence: TGTGCCAGCAGTTTATCGGCTAAAAATGAGCAGTTCTTC. This gives the protein CASSLSAKNEQFF. The rearrangement links TRBV27 to TRBJ2-1; no definite D call. The CDR3 consists of 13 residues. V lost 0 bases to trimming and J lost 7 bases, with 7 bases between them. Germline V gene lookup returns CDR1 MNHEY and CDR2 SMNVEV (reference sequence).

In this sample, this clonotype turned up a few times. The chain couples TRBV5-5 to TRBJ2-7, with D uncertain. CDR3 length equals 13 residues. CDR1 and CDR2 from the germline V gene are SGHKS and YYEKEE (reference sequence). Trimming stripped 7 bases from V and 8 bases from J, with 19 bases between. CDR3 protein: CASGEGPVGQQYV. The CDR3 DNA reads TGTGCCAGCGGCGAAGGACCGGTAGGACAGCAGTACGTC.

Notes on this clonotype: Lacking the conserved final phenylalanine or tryptophan, this CDR3 likely reflects a read error. The chain uses TRBV20-1 and TRBJ1-1, with TRBD1 matching over 7 bases. The CDR3 consists of 14 residues. The junction had 6 bases not matched to a gene; V was cut back by 3 bases and J by 2 bases. CDR1 and CDR2 from the germline V gene are DFQATT and SNEGSKA (reference sequence). Here the CDR3 reads CSASDGTANTEAFS. The CDR3 region has the DNA TGCAGTGCTAGTGATGGGACAGCCAACACTGAAGCTTTCTCT.

This clonotype was recorded only once. The chain employs TRBV7-2 and TRBJ2-7, with D perhaps TRBD2 (5 bases). There are 14 residues in the CDR3. Germline lookup yields CDR1 SGHTA and CDR2 FQGNSA. Trimming left V 3 bases short and J 0 bases short, with 9 bases between. The CDR3 DNA follows: TGTGCCAGCAGCTTTTCTCGGGGCTCCTACGAGCAGTACTTC. Translation gives CASSFSRGSYEQYF.

In its sample, this clonotype was seen a few times. The chain employs TRBV14 and TRBJ1-1; 8 nucleotides match TRBD1. The CDR3 covers 15 residues. V was pared by 4 bases and J by 7 bases, with 11 bases of the junction left unmatched. Germline assignment: CDR1 SGHDN and CDR2 FVKESK. CDR3 sequence: CASSRDGRQGHEAFF. CDR3 DNA sequence: TGTGCCAGCAGCCGAGATGGGAGACAGGGGCATGAAGCTTTCTTT.

This clonotype appeared a few times. The genes are TRBV28 and TRBJ1-5, with D unclear. CDR1 and CDR2 (germline): MDHEN, SYDVKM. The CDR3 has 12 amino acids. V was clipped by 8 bases and J by 6 bases, with 11 bases between them. Written as DNA, the CDR3 is TGTGCCAGCCGGGTCCTTGGTCAGCCCCAGCATTTT. Amino acids: CASRVLGQPQHF.

This clonotype came up a few times. This sequence joins TRBV25-1 and TRBJ2-6; 8 bases match TRBD1. This CDR3 has 17 residues. J gave up 2 bases and V 3 bases, and 6 bases lay outside the gene matches. Per the germline V gene, CDR1 is MGHDK and CDR2 is SYGVNS. This chain's CDR3 is CASSERTGGAGANVLTF. DNA of the CDR3: TGTGCCAGCAGTGAGCGCACAGGGGGTGCTGGGGCCAACGTCCTGACTTTC.

A few counts support this clonotype. The chain links TRBV5-1 to TRBJ2-2; 7 nucleotides agree with TRBD1. There are 15 residues in the CDR3. With 5 bases clipped from V and 0 bases from J, the junction kept 4 bases outside the gene matches. CDR1 is SGHRS, CDR2 YFSETQ, per germline. The CDR3 is CASRYGTANTGELFF. The CDR3 nucleotides are TGCGCCAGCAGATACGGGACAGCGAACACCGGGGAGCTGTTTTTT. Supplemented by reference TRBV5-1 and TRBJ2-2, the full variable domain reads KAGVTQTPRYLIKTRGQQVTLSCSPISGHRSVSWYQQTPGQGLQFLFEYFSETQRNKGNFPGRFSGRQFSNSRSEMNVSTLELGDSALYLCASRYGTANTGELFFGEGSRLTVL.

Ten or more counts support this clonotype. The genes are TRBV9 and TRBJ2-7; 9 bases map to TRBD2. The CDR3 spans 14 residues. With V trimmed by 3 bases and J by 6 bases, 7 bases remained unmatched. Per germline, CDR1 SGDLS and CDR2 YYNGEE. Here the CDR3 reads CASSALAGAGEQYF. CDR3 DNA: TGTGCCAGCAGCGCATTAGCGGGGGCCGGCGAGCAGTACTTC.

This clonotype was observed at least ten times. The V gene is TRBV29-1, the J gene TRBJ2-1; D is unclear. With 6 bases removed from V and 8 bases from J, the gap between germline ends came to 8 bases. CDR3 length equals 10 residues. Germline V gene lookup returns CDR1 SQVTM and CDR2 ANQGSEA. The CDR3 bases are TGCAGCGTCGAGGCCCATGAGCAGTTCTTC. Translation: CSVEAHEQFF.

This clonotype appeared many times. The V and J genes are TRBV24-1 and TRBJ2-7, with TRBD2 matching 12 bases. CDR1 KGHDR and CDR2 SFDVKD come from the germline V gene. The CDR3 is 16 residues long. With 5 bases clipped from V and 5 bases from J, the junction kept 9 bases outside the gene matches. DNA for the CDR3: TGTGCCACCAGTGGTTACCCTAGCGGGAGGGCCAACGAGCAGTACTTC. Its translation: CATSGYPSGRANEQYF.

V and J are TRBV5-6 and TRBJ2-1, with TRBD1 matching 7 bases. Germline values: CDR1 SGHDT, CDR2 YYEEEE. The CDR3 is made up of 16 amino acids. J gave up 7 bases and V 4 bases, and 14 bases lay outside the gene matches. The CDR3: CASSESIWQGVNEQFF. Written as DNA, the CDR3 is TGTGCCAGCAGCGAGAGCATTTGGCAGGGGGTAAATGAGCAGTTCTTC.

This clonotype was observed many times. A junction boundary mismatches the germline segment, possibly from a read error. The gene calls are TRBV6-1 and TRBJ2-3; 7 positions match TRBD1. The CDR3 consists of 14 residues. The germline V gene has CDR1 MNHNS and CDR2 SASEGT. The CDR3 reads CASSRQGGTDTQYF. The CDR3 DNA is TGCGCCAGCAGCAGACAGGGCGGAACAGATACGCAGTATTTT.

There are a few counts of this clonotype. The CDR3 spells CASSHPDRELEAFF. The CDR3 nucleotides read TGCGCCAGCAGCCATCCGGACAGGGAACTTGAAGCTTTCTTT. V usage is TRBV4-1 and J usage is TRBJ1-1, with 8 positions matching TRBD1. The CDR3 has 14 amino acids. Per the germline V gene, CDR1 is MGHRA and CDR2 is YSYEKL. The ends lost 3 bases at V and 7 bases at J; junction bases unmatched: 7.

This clonotype was found many times. V and J are TRBV5-1 and TRBJ2-3; TRBD1 agrees at 9 bases. The V gene end was trimmed by 4 bases and the J gene end by 0 bases; junction bases not matched to a gene: 6. This CDR3 contains 16 residues. The germline gives CDR1 SGHRS, CDR2 YFSETQ. CDR3 sequence: CASSLGQGSSTDTQYF. As DNA, the CDR3 is TGCGCCAGCAGCCTGGGACAGGGATCTAGCACAGATACGCAGTATTTT.

The chain is built from TRBV28 and TRBJ2-4, with D uncertain. CDR3 length equals 13 residues. Germline V gene lookup returns CDR1 MDHEN and CDR2 SYDVKM. V was cut by 2 bases and J by 6 bases, with 8 bases left in between. This CDR3 reads CASSLGPLNIQYF. Written as DNA, the CDR3 is TGTGCCAGCAGTTTAGGACCCCTAAACATTCAGTACTTC.

Many counts were recorded for this clonotype. CDR3 in amino acids: CASSLMDRGSYGYTF. The CDR3 DNA reads as TGTGCCAGCAGTTTAATGGACAGGGGTTCGTATGGCTACACCTTC. V and J are TRBV12-3 or TRBV12-4 and TRBJ1-2, with 9 bases matching TRBD1. The J segment lost 5 bases and the V segment lost 2 bases, leaving 6 bases of the junction unmatched. The CDR3 covers 15 residues.

This clonotype was observed at least ten times. The chain combines TRBV5-1 with TRBJ2-1, with D perhaps matching TRBD1 (5 bases). The V end lost 5 bases, the J end lost 3 bases, and 9 bases lay between the germline ends. Germline V lookup: CDR1 SGHRS, CDR2 YFSETQ. The length of the CDR3 is 13 residues. CDR3 sequence (DNA): TGCGCCAGCAGGGACAAAGACTACAATGAGCAGTTCTTC. This gives the protein CASRDKDYNEQFF.

At least ten counts were recorded for this clonotype. V gene TRBV28 combines with J gene TRBJ2-2; D is ambiguous. Trimming shortened V by 7 bases and J by 7 bases, and 7 bases separated the two germline ends. The CDR3 totals 11 residues. Germline CDR1 is MDHEN and CDR2 is SYDVKM. The CDR3 sequence is CASNADGELFF. The CDR3 bases are TGTGCCAGCAACGCGGACGGGGAGCTGTTTTTT.